This record covers a single TCR beta chain. The sample originates from a study of T cell changes during pregnancy in multiple sclerosis. Method: immunoSEQ multiplex PCR; TCRdb's copy keeps in-frame clones and lacks some. The repertoire holds about 60,000 clones, with roughly 88% as singletons. Trimming stripped 5 bases from V and 5 bases from J, with 12 bases between. Germline CDR1 and CDR2: SGHAT and FQDESV (reference sequence). The CDR3 is 13 amino acids. This receptor was taken from a female donor in good health, enrolled as a control in a pregnancy study. The J gene is TRBJ1-2, the V gene TRBV11-1; TRBD1 is a possible D gene (5 bases). This specimen was peripheral blood, taken in the second trimester of pregnancy. DNA of the CDR3: TGTGCCAGCAGCACCCCAGGGATGTATGGCTACACCTTC. It specifies CASSTPGMYGYTF.